This T cell receptor beta chain was documented in a study of T-cell memory formation after mild COVID-19. About the study: Most TCR clusters belonged to a single donor. Study observations and caveats: CD4+ contracting clones lay mainly in CM and EM, CD8+ ones in EMRA. A subset of responding clones appeared in pre-infection memory, suggesting cross-reactive memory joined.

As to this clonotype: The antigen is not known.

TCRdb reprocessed the 5' RACE reads via MiXCR and lists one record per CDR3 protein. The sample yields some 260,000 distinct CDR3 sequences, around 17% seen once. CDR1 is MDHEN and CDR2 is SYDVKM in the germline V gene. This CDR3 has 15 amino acids. V lost 5 bases, J lost 3 bases, and 14 bases lay in between. The sample was PBMCs or a T cell subset sorted from them (not recorded which). The chain carries TRBV28 and TRBJ2-1, with no clear D. This TCR came from a young man who had mild COVID-19 (a few samples of this study predate the infection). Cell type and time point are not known. CDR3 amino acids: CASSGLPGLYNEQFF. The DNA for the CDR3 is TGTGCCAGCAGTGGTCTACCGGGCCTCTACAATGAGCAGTTCTTC.